This T cell receptor (beta chain) appears in the sequencing data of a study of T cells expressing NK-cell markers. For each CDR3 protein, TCRdb gives one entry from its re-call of the 5' RACE reads, without DNA. Its table lists over 100,000 distinct CDR3 sequences. The CDR3 contains 12 residues. Germline values: CDR1 SGHRS, CDR2 YFSETQ. This sequence was found in a woman aged 18 to 75 in good health. The chain joins TRBV5-1 to TRBJ2-1. Sequences were obtained from blood T cells: a sorted CD56 or NKG2C T cell subset, CD4+ or CD8+ T cells, or bulk PBMC T cells (not recorded which). The CDR3 sequence is CASKEVFNEQFF.